Below are 16 T cell receptor beta chains sequenced from a single sample in a study of lymphopenia after photon versus proton radiotherapy. This table comes from immunoSEQ multiplex PCR, and its TCRdb copy is limited to in-frame clones, with some not included. The data contain about 8,000 clones, approximately 86% of them seen just once; the ten biggest clones take up around 3%. Specimen: peripheral blood, collected from a patient treated with photon-based radiotherapy. Receptor source: an older woman with pancreatic cancer.

The chain employs TRBV11-3 and TRBJ1-3; no clear D. Between the trimmed V and J ends, which lost 5 bases and 4 bases, there was a span of 9 bases. The germline V gene encodes CDR1 SGHNT and CDR2 YENEEA. The CDR3 is made up of 13 amino acids. The CDR3 spells CASSLSQGNTIYF. As DNA, the CDR3 is TGTGCCAGCAGCCTAAGCCAAGGAAACACCATATATTTT.

The chain joins TRBV7-9 to TRBJ1-2; D gene uncertain. The germline gives CDR1 SEHNR, CDR2 FQNEAQ (reference sequence). The V gene lost 11 bases and the J gene lost 2 bases, with 9 bases spanning the gap. This CDR3 is built from 11 residues. CDR3 DNA sequence: TGTGCCCAGACGGCGAACTATGGCTACACCTTC. Encoded protein: CAQTANYGYTF.

The CDR3 region is CASSLDLTEETQYF. As DNA, the CDR3 is TGTGCCAGCAGCTTAGATTTGACGGAAGAGACCCAGTACTTC. V gene TRBV11-1 combines with J gene TRBJ2-5; D unresolved. The CDR3 is made up of 14 amino acids. Per germline, CDR1 SGHAT and CDR2 FQDESV (reference sequence). Between the trimmed V and J ends, which lost 1 base and 3 bases, there was a span of 9 bases.

The V and J genes are TRBV27 and TRBJ2-7; a possible D gene is TRBD1 (6 bases). With 3 bases removed from V and 6 bases from J, the gap between germline ends came to 9 bases. The CDR3 covers 12 residues. CDR1 is MNHEY and CDR2 is SMNVEV in the germline V gene (reference sequence). The CDR3 is CASSFRGGEQYF. CDR3 nucleotide sequence: TGTGCCAGCAGTTTCAGAGGGGGCGAGCAGTACTTC.

The chain is built from TRBV7-3 and TRBJ2-1, with 7 bases lining up with TRBD2. The V gene end was trimmed by 2 bases and the J gene end by 8 bases; junction bases not matched to a gene: 3. The CDR3 runs to 13 residues. CDR1 is SGHTA, CDR2 FQGTGA, per germline. In DNA, the CDR3 is TGTGCCAGCAGCTTAGGGGAGGGCGATGAGCAGTTCTTC. Its protein product is CASSLGEGDEQFF.

This clone has more than one count but fewer than ten. The chain uses TRBV7-6 and TRBJ2-7; D not certain. The germline V gene has CDR1 SGHVS and CDR2 FNYEAQ. V dropped 0 bases and J dropped 6 bases, with 9 bases sitting between them. The CDR3 has 13 residues. The CDR3 region is CASSLATGAEQYF. CDR3 nucleotides: TGTGCCAGCAGCTTAGCAACTGGAGCCGAGCAGTACTTC.

The chain employs TRBV6-9 and TRBJ2-7; D possibly corresponds to TRBD2 (6 bases). Per the germline V gene, CDR1 is MNHGY and CDR2 is SVAAGI. The CDR3 sequence is 13 residues long. V was trimmed by 6 bases and J by 6 bases, leaving 15 bases between them. The CDR3 loop is CASSPVGGREQYF. CDR3 nucleotides: TGTGCCAGCAGCCCGGTAGGAGGGCGCGAGCAGTACTTC.

The chain employs TRBV5-6 and TRBJ2-3; D is undetermined. CDR3 length: 14 residues. V gave up 3 bases and J gave up 0 bases, with 8 bases separating them. The germline V gene has CDR1 SGHDT and CDR2 YYEEEE. The CDR3 DNA reads as TGTGCCAGCAGCTCTGTTGAGAGCACAGATACGCAGTATTTT. It encodes CASSSVESTDTQYF.

This rearrangement joins TRBV7-2 to TRBJ2-7, with TRBD1 as a possible D gene (5 bases). Germline CDR1 reads SGHTA; CDR2 reads FQGNSA. The CDR3 sequence is 13 residues long. The germline V and J ends were trimmed by 4 bases and 2 bases, with 9 bases remaining between them. CDR3 sequence (DNA): TGTGCCAGCAGCTCCGACAGCGCCTACGAGCAGTACTTC. This sequence encodes CASSSDSAYEQYF.

This sequence joins TRBV5-1 and TRBJ1-1; no definite D call. CDR1 is SGHRS and CDR2 is YFSETQ in the germline V gene. The CDR3 has 14 residues. V dropped 0 bases and J dropped 4 bases, with 10 bases sitting between them. The CDR3 DNA is TGCGCCAGCAGCTTGGGGGCCGGTATCACTGAAGCTTTCTTT. Its translation is CASSLGAGITEAFF.

The chain has TRBV28 and TRBJ2-7; 7 nucleotides align to TRBD1. The CDR3 sequence is 13 residues long. CDR1 MDHEN and CDR2 SYDVKM come from the germline V gene. V shed 6 bases, J shed 5 bases, and the junction held 7 bases outside the gene matches. The DNA for the CDR3 is TGTGCCAGCAGCGACAGGGCTAGGGACGAGCAGTACTTC. Protein sequence: CASSDRARDEQYF. Looking up the rest from reference TRBV28 and TRBJ2-7 gives the full variable domain: DVKVTQSSRYLVKRTGEKVFLECVQDMDHENMFWYRQDPGLGLRLIYFSYDVKMKEKGDIPEGYSVSREKKERFSLILESASTNQTSMYLCASSDRARDEQYFGPGTRLTVT.

The V call is TRBV28, the J call TRBJ1-4; 8 bases fit TRBD1. The CDR3 consists of 12 residues. Germline assignment: CDR1 MDHEN and CDR2 SYDVKM. V lost 7 bases and J lost 8; bases outside the gene matches: 3. CDR3 coding DNA: TGTGCCAGCAACAGGGGGGACGAAAAACTGTTTTTT. Encoded protein: CASNRGDEKLFF.

This rearrangement joins TRBV7-6 to TRBJ2-3; the D gene is possibly TRBD1 (6 bases). The CDR3 length is 15 residues. V lost 2 bases to trimming and J lost 8 bases, with 17 bases between them. CDR1 and CDR2 from the germline V gene are SGHVS and FNYEAQ. As DNA, the CDR3 is TGTGCCAGCAGCTTATTGGGGGACAAAGGAGGTACGCAGTATTTT. Its protein product is CASSLLGDKGGTQYF.

The chain has TRBV6-5 and TRBJ2-1; TRBD2 aligns across 9 bases. The J segment lost 9 bases and the V segment lost 6 bases, leaving 9 bases of the junction unmatched. The germline gives CDR1 MNHEY, CDR2 SVGAGI. There are 14 residues in the CDR3. CDR3 residues: CASSLLAGAGEQFF. DNA of the CDR3: TGTGCCAGCAGCCTGTTAGCGGGAGCGGGTGAGCAGTTCTTC.

This clone has only a few counts. The V call is TRBV6-1, the J call TRBJ2-7; 11 bases fit TRBD2. Germline CDR1 and CDR2: MNHNS and SASEGT. The CDR3 loop spans 14 amino acids. Trimming took 4 bases from V and 4 from J; bases not matched to a gene: 3. Written as DNA, the CDR3 is TGTGCCAGCAGTGTGGGACTAGCGGATTACGAGCAGTACTTC. Protein: CASSVGLADYEQYF.

The chain links TRBV11-1 to TRBJ1-2; 7 bases agree with TRBD1. The CDR3 extends over 15 amino acids. CDR1 is SGHAT and CDR2 is FQDESV in the germline V gene (reference sequence). The V segment lost 4 bases and the J segment 3 bases; nucleotides outside the gene matches: 8. The CDR3 DNA is TGTGCCAGCAGCTCTCTCCGGGACAGCTACTATGGCTACACCTTC. It codes for CASSSLRDSYYGYTF.